The rows below give T cell receptor beta chains drawn from one sample of a study of blood T cell repertoires in COVID-19. Data came from immunoSEQ multiplex PCR; TCRdb stores just in-frame clones and leaves some out. Here the sample spans 55,000 to 65,000 clones, 75% to 85% being singletons. Source material: peripheral blood. These receptors came from a man aged 60-69 years with COVID-19, enrolled during active disease. CDR3s include the opening cysteine and the closing phenylalanine or tryptophan. D genes are given only for firm matches.

v_call	j_call	d_call	cdr3_aa
TRBV6-5	TRBJ1-2	TRBD1	CASSYSTGGRYTF
TRBV19	TRBJ1-2	-	CASSIDLSVVSYGYTF
TRBV12-3/TRBV12-4	TRBJ2-3	-	CASSSRGDTQYF
TRBV29-1	TRBJ1-1	-	CSARRGQQNTEAFF
TRBV2	TRBJ1-6	TRBD1	CARGGQDYSPLHF
TRBV15	TRBJ2-1	TRBD2	CATSTPGLAGPNEQFF
TRBV5-1	TRBJ1-2	TRBD1	CASSGGTGNYGYTF
TRBV2	TRBJ1-1	-	CASTEWAMTLNTEAFF
TRBV3-1/TRBV3-2	TRBJ2-1	-	CASSQVAGEQFF
TRBV9	TRBJ2-5	TRBD2	CASSVGVAGGDGTQYF
TRBV11-2	TRBJ1-1	-	CASSLGAGMNTEAFF
TRBV19	TRBJ1-6	-	CASSIMGSSYNSPLHF
TRBV4-1	TRBJ2-5	TRBD2	CASSQDRSAAGVVETQYF
TRBV4-2	TRBJ2-4	-	CASSQSTGAKNIQYF
TRBV30	TRBJ2-5	TRBD1	CAWSTDLQGARETQYF
TRBV5-1	TRBJ2-2	TRBD1	CASSWRTGQSTGELFF
TRBV19	TRBJ2-7	-	CASSSGQSSYEQYF
TRBV7-9	TRBJ2-1	TRBD2	CASSFGTSGRAIWGDEQFF
TRBV19	TRBJ2-7	TRBD2	CASSPGLAGSSYEQYF
TRBV3-1/TRBV3-2	TRBJ2-7	TRBD2	CASSQLAGGREQYF
TRBV5-6	TRBJ2-1	TRBD2	CASRAGGRYNEQFF
TRBV27	TRBJ2-4	TRBD2	CASSFGGGPNIQYF